This TCR beta chain was obtained from a study of cytomegalovirus exposure and HLA in healthy donors. Study-level points and caveats: The TCR clusters that emerged in the first cohort tended, a later analysis found, to co-occur in the approximately 130 validation repertoires. For most TCR sequences rarity was the rule, although some public TCRs occurred in many donors. A list of roughly 160 TCR beta chains associated with cytomegalovirus was given.

J lost 6 bases, V lost 4 bases, and 3 bases had no gene match. The germline gives CDR1 MNHEY, CDR2 SMNVEV (reference sequence). The CDR3 covers 14 residues. The donors belonged to the 120-subject validation cohort, separate from the roughly 670-subject first cohort. A note on this clone: Its antigen is as yet unknown.

TCRdb keeps only in-frame clones here, not all; method: immunoSEQ multiplex PCR. The data hold approximately 150,000 clones, with 91% observed a single time. The sequence was collected from a man aged 18 to 35 in good health and CMV-seronegative. Source material: PBMCs. V usage is TRBV27 and J usage is TRBJ1-5; TRBD1 matches 10 bases. CDR3 sequence reads: CASSSGQGVQPQHF. CDR3 sequence (DNA): TGTGCCAGCAGTTCAGGACAGGGGGTTCAGCCCCAGCATTTT.